The 21 T cell receptor beta chains presented below share a single source sample, sequenced in a study of regulatory T cells in long-lasting Graves disease. The time point: persistent/refractory GD, antithyroid drugs over 5 years with positive TRAb. Making the TCR library involved RNA that had been extracted from PBMCs. Building of the TCR beta libraries involved iRepertoire HTBI primers and Arm-PCR of CDR3 regions. Each CDR3 protein gets one entry after TCRdb re-called the multiplex PCR reads with MiXCR. Altogether 700,000 or so distinct CDR3 sequences are present, about 32% being singletons, with the ten largest covering around 42%. The source material was peripheral blood mononuclear cells (PBMCs), sampled when the disease was refractory, from a patient treated with antithyroid drugs. These receptors all come from a female donor with Graves disease.

The V gene is TRBV2, the J gene TRBJ1-5, with a possible D match to TRBD1 (6 bases). Germline values: CDR1 SNHLY, CDR2 FYNNEI. V lost 5 bases and J 8 bases, leaving 16 bases between the germline ends. The CDR3 length is 14 residues. CDR3 in amino acids: CASSLQGTYEPQHF. The CDR3 coding sequence is TGTGCCAGCAGTTTGCAGGGGACGTACGAGCCCCAGCATTTT.

This clonotype was seen a handful of times. The chain joins TRBV27 to TRBJ1-1, with D unresolved. Germline CDR1 is MNHEY and CDR2 is SMNVEV (reference sequence). Trimming took off 2 bases at V and 5 bases at J, with 15 bases between the two ends. The length of the CDR3 is 15 residues. The CDR3 coding sequence is TGTGCCAGCAGTTTAATCACTCGGGGAAGGACTGAAGCTTTCTTT. Its protein is CASSLITRGRTEAFF.

The chain employs TRBV20-1 and TRBJ2-7; D is unresolved. Trimming stripped 0 bases from V and 1 base from J, with 7 bases between. CDR1 and CDR2 from the germline V gene are DFQATT and SNEGSKA (reference sequence). The CDR3 totals 13 residues. This chain's CDR3 is CSARDGNSYEQYF. The CDR3 bases are TGCAGTGCTAGAGATGGGAATTCCTACGAGCAGTACTTC.

This CDR3 reads CASSPPRGQNIQYF. CDR3 sequence (DNA): TGTGCCAGCTCACCGCCAAGGGGGCAAAACATTCAGTACTTC. The chain uses TRBV18 and TRBJ2-4, with 7 nucleotides matching TRBD1. The CDR3 covers 14 residues. Germline CDR1 and CDR2: KGHSH and LQKENI. The J segment lost 5 bases and the V segment lost 3 bases, leaving 4 bases of the junction unmatched.

The V gene is TRBV29-1, the J gene TRBJ1-1; D is possibly TRBD1 (5 bases). The CDR3 has 13 amino acids. CDR1 and CDR2 from the germline V gene are SQVTM and ANQGSEA. Trimming pared 4 bases from V and 5 bases from J, leaving 14 bases between. The DNA for the CDR3 is TGCAGCGTTGTGGTCGGGGGGGGAACTGAAGCTTTCTTT. Encoded protein: CSVVVGGGTEAFF. Full variable domain (missing parts from reference TRBV29-1 and TRBJ1-1): SAVISQKPSRDICQRGTSLTIQCQVDSQVTMMFWYRQQPGQSLTLIATANQGSEATYESGFVIDKFPISRPNLTFSTLTVSNMSPEDSSIYLCSVVVGGGTEAFFGQGTRLTVV.

This clonotype was recorded a few times. The V and J genes are TRBV18 and TRBJ2-7; no clear D. The CDR3 length is 15 residues. V was shortened by 1 base and J by 0 bases, with 10 bases between the two germline ends. From germline, CDR1 is KGHSH and CDR2 LQKENI. As DNA, the CDR3 is TGTGCCAGCTCACCACGGGGTGAGAGCTCCTACGAGCAGTACTTC. Its protein product is CASSPRGESSYEQYF.

In this sample, this clonotype turned up many times. The chain couples TRBV6-1 to TRBJ1-2; perhaps TRBD1 as D (5 bases). The germline V and J ends were trimmed by 7 bases and 0 bases, with 9 bases remaining between them. The CDR3 is made up of 13 amino acids. Per germline, CDR1 MNHNS and CDR2 SASEGT. Here the CDR3 reads CASKAGTNYGYTF. CDR3 sequence (DNA): TGTGCCAGCAAAGCAGGGACTAACTATGGCTACACCTTC.

This clonotype came up many times. This chain joins TRBV2 and TRBJ1-1, with no clear D. CDR1 and CDR2 from the germline V gene are SNHLY and FYNNEI. There are 13 residues in the CDR3. V lost 5 bases, J lost 0 bases, and 7 bases lay in between. This CDR3 is CASSTDLNTEAFF. CDR3 in DNA: TGTGCCAGCAGTACCGATCTGAACACTGAAGCTTTCTTT.

The genes are TRBV7-9 and TRBJ1-6; no clear D. The germline V gene has CDR1 SEHNR and CDR2 FQNEAQ (reference sequence). This CDR3 comprises 16 residues. Deletions cut 5 bases from V and 5 bases from J, with 16 bases between. The CDR3 spells CASSPLRGINNSPLHF. CDR3 sequence (DNA): TGTGCCAGCAGCCCCTTGAGAGGGATTAATAATTCACCCCTCCACTTT.

This clonotype was observed at least ten times. V usage is TRBV12-3 or TRBV12-4 and J usage is TRBJ1-1, with 10 bases identical to TRBD1. This CDR3 contains 14 residues. The junction had 4 bases not matched to a gene; V was cut back by 4 bases and J by 5 bases. CDR3 sequence: CASSSQDRGTEAFF. CDR3 nucleotides: TGTGCCAGCAGTTCCCAGGACAGGGGGACTGAAGCTTTCTTT.

This clonotype was recorded a few times. The rearrangement joins TRBV11-1 to TRBJ2-7; 11 bases agree with TRBD2. With V trimmed by 6 bases and J by 2 bases, 6 bases remained unmatched. Germline V lookup: CDR1 SGHAT, CDR2 FQDESV (reference sequence). The CDR3 runs to 15 residues. CDR3 coding DNA: TGTGCCAGCAGGAGTCTAGCGGGAGGACCCTACGAGCAGTACTTC. Translating it yields CASRSLAGGPYEQYF.

This clonotype has only a few counts. The chain is built from TRBV20-1 and TRBJ2-7; perhaps TRBD2 as D (6 bases). The CDR3 runs to 12 residues. V was trimmed by 7 bases and J by 0 bases, leaving 10 bases between them. Germline-derived CDR1 and CDR2 are DFQATT and SNEGSKA (reference sequence). The CDR3 is CSVPGSSYEQYF. CDR3 nucleotides: TGCAGTGTCCCCGGGAGCTCCTACGAGCAGTACTTC.

V is TRBV13 and J is TRBJ1-1, with 8 bases that match TRBD1. CDR1 is PRHDT and CDR2 is FYEKMQ in the germline V gene (reference sequence). The length of the CDR3 is 15 residues. Trimming cost V 5 bases and J 10 bases; bases outside gene matches: 15. The CDR3 loop reads CASSPKGQATVGAFF. CDR3 DNA: TGTGCCAGCAGCCCCAAGGGACAGGCTACGGTAGGAGCTTTCTTT.

The chain recombines TRBV29-1 with TRBJ2-7, with a weak D call TRBD1 (6 bases). Germline-derived CDR1 and CDR2 are SQVTM and ANQGSEA. V lost 6 bases to trimming and J lost 1 base, with 13 bases between them. CDR3 length: 13 amino acids. CDR3 coding DNA: TGCAGCGTGACAACAGGGCATTCCTACGAGCAGTACTTC. This gives the protein CSVTTGHSYEQYF.

The V call is TRBV19, the J call TRBJ1-4, with D maybe TRBD1 (5 bases). Per the germline V gene, CDR1 is LNHDA and CDR2 is SQIVND (reference sequence). The CDR3 is 14 residues long. Trimming removed 5 bases from V and 5 bases from J, with 12 bases in between. Here the CDR3 DNA reads TGTGCCAGTAGTTGGGCAGGGAGGAATGAAAAACTGTTTTTT. Translating it yields CASSWAGRNEKLFF.

The table lists this clonotype with a few counts. The chain recombines TRBV5-1 with TRBJ2-6, with a possible D match to TRBD1 (6 bases). This CDR3 is 16 amino acids long. The V end was cut by 4 bases, the J end by 0 bases, with 11 bases between. CDR1 and CDR2 from the germline V gene are SGHRS and YFSETQ. The CDR3: CASSMDSFSGANVLTF. The CDR3 DNA is TGCGCCAGCAGCATGGACAGTTTCTCTGGGGCCAACGTCCTGACTTTC.

The rearrangement links TRBV20-1 to TRBJ2-5; TRBD2 matches 10 bases. The trim removed 4 bases at V and 5 bases at J, leaving 7 bases unmatched. The CDR3 spans 14 residues. Germline lookup yields CDR1 DFQATT and CDR2 SNEGSKA (reference sequence). The chain's CDR3 is CSAISGRAVETQYF. The CDR3 DNA reads TGCAGTGCTATCAGCGGGAGGGCCGTGGAGACCCAGTACTTC.

This rearrangement joins TRBV5-1 to TRBJ2-5, with D possibly being TRBD2 (5 bases). Trimming shortened V by 3 bases and J by 3 bases, and 9 bases separated the two germline ends. Germline V CDR1 and CDR2: SGHRS, YFSETQ. There are 13 residues in the CDR3. CDR3 in DNA: TGCGCCAGCAGCTCAATACTAGAAGAGACCCAGTACTTC. Translated, it gives CASSSILEETQYF.

In this sample, this clonotype turned up a few times. This chain uses TRBV20-1 with TRBJ1-1; D not resolved. V lost 4 bases and J 6 bases, leaving 12 bases between the germline ends. This CDR3 comprises 12 residues. Germline-derived CDR1 and CDR2 are DFQATT and SNEGSKA (reference sequence). DNA of the CDR3: TGCAGTGCTACGCCCTATTCCGCTGAAGCTTTCTTT. Encoded protein: CSATPYSAEAFF.

This clonotype appeared many times. This chain connects TRBV30 to TRBJ1-2; D is uncertain. Looked up from germline, CDR1 is GTSNPN and CDR2 is SVGIG (reference sequence). This CDR3 is built from 13 residues. V lost 2 bases and J 6 bases, leaving 13 bases between the germline ends. CDR3 in DNA: TGTGCCTGGAGTCTAATCCGGGATGATGGCTACACCTTC. Amino acid sequence: CAWSLIRDDGYTF.

CDR3 protein: CASSLAAFSNQPQHF. CDR3 coding DNA: TGTGCCAGCAGCTTAGCGGCGTTTAGCAATCAGCCCCAGCATTTT. The chain is built from TRBV7-2 and TRBJ1-5; D is undetermined. V was clipped by 0 bases and J by 0 bases, with 6 bases between them. The CDR3 totals 15 residues. Germline values: CDR1 SGHTA, CDR2 FQGNSA.